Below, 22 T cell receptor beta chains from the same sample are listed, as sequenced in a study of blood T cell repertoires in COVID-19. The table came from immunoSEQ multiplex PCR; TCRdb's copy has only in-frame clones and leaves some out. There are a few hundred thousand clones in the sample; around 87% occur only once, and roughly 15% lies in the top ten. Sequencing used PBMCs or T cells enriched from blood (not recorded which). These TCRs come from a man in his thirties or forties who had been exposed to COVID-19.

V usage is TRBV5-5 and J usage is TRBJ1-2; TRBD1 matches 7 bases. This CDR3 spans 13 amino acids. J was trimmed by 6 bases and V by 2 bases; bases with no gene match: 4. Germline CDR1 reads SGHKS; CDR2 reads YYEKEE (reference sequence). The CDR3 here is CASSFDRANGYTF. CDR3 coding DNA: TGTGCCAGCAGCTTCGACAGGGCGAATGGCTACACCTTC.

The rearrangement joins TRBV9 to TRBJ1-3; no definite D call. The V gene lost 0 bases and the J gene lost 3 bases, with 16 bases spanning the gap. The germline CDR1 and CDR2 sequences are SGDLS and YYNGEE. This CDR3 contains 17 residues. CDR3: CASSVGGRAVYGNTIYF. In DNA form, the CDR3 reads TGTGCCAGCAGCGTAGGAGGGAGGGCAGTATATGGAAACACCATATATTTT.

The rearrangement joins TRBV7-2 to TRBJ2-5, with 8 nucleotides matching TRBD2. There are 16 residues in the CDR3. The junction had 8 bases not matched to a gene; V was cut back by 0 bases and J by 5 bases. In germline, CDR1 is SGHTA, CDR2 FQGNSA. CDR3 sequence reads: CASSLALGGARETQYF. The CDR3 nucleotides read TGTGCCAGCAGCTTAGCCCTCGGGGGGGCGAGGGAGACCCAGTACTTC.

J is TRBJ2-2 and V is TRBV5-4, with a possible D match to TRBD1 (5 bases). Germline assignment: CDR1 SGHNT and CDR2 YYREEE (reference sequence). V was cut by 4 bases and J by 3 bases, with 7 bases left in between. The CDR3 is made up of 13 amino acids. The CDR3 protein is CASSVTDTGELFF. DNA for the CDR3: TGTGCCAGCAGCGTGACAGACACCGGGGAGCTGTTTTTT. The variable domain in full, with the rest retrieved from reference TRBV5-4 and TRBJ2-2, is ETGVTQSPTHLIKTRGQQVTLRCSSQSGHNTVSWYQQALGQGPQFIFQYYREEENGRGNFPPRFSGLQFPNYSSELNVNALELDDSALYLCASSVTDTGELFFGEGSRLTVL.

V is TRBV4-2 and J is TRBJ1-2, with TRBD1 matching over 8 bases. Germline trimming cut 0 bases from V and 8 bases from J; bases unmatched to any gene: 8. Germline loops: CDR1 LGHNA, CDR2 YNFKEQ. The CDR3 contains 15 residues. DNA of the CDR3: TGTGCCAGCAGCCAAGAGGGGACAGGACTAGGAGGCTACACCTTC. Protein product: CASSQEGTGLGGYTF.

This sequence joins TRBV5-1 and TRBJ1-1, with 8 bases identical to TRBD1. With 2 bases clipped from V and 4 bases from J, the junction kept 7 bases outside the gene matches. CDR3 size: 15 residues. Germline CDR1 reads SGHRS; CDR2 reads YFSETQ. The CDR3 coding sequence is TGCGCCAGCAGCTTAGAGACAGGGGTAGCCACTGAAGCTTTCTTT. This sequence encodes CASSLETGVATEAFF. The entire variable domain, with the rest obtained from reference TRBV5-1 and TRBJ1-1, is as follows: KAGVTQTPRYLIKTRGQQVTLSCSPISGHRSVSWYQQTPGQGLQFLFEYFSETQRNKGNFPGRFSGRQFSNSRSEMNVSTLELGDSALYLCASSLETGVATEAFFGQGTRLTVV.

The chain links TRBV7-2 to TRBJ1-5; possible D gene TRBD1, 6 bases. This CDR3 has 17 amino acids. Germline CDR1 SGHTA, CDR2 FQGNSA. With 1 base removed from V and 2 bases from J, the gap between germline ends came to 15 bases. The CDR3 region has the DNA TGTGCCAGCAGCTTAGTTGGGGGCGGTTGGGGCAATCAGCCCCAGCATTTT. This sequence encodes CASSLVGGGWGNQPQHF.

The DNA for the CDR3 is TGTGCCAGCAGCTTGGCAGCGTCCGGGGAGCTGTTTTTT. It codes for CASSLAASGELFF. The chain joins TRBV5-8 to TRBJ2-2; D not resolved. The CDR3 contains 13 residues. From germline, CDR1 is SGHTS and CDR2 YDEGEE. The V and J ends lost 0 bases and 6 bases respectively, with 6 bases between them.

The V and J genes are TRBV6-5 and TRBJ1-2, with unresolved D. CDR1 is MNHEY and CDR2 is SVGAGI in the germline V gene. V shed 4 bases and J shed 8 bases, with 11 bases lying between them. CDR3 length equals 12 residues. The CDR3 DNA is TGTGCCAGCAGTTGGAGCTATGGGGGCTACACCTTC. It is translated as CASSWSYGGYTF.

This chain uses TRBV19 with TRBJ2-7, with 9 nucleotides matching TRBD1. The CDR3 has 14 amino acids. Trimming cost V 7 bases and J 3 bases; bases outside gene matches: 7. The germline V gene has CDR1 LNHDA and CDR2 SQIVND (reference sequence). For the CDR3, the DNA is TGTGCCAGTACCCTTACAGGGGGCGTCTACGAGCAGTACTTC. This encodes CASTLTGGVYEQYF.

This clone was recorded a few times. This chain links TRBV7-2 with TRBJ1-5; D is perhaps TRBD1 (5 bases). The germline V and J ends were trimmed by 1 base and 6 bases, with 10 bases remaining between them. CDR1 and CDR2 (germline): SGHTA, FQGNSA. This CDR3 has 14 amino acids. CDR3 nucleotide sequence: TGTGCCAGCAGCTTAGGATACGGGGGTCAGCCCCAGCATTTT. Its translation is CASSLGYGGQPQHF.

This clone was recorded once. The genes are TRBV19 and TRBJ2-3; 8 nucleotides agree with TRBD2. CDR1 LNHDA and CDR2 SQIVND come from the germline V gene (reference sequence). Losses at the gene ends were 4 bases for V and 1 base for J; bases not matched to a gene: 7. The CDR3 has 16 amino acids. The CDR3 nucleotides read TGTGCCAGTAGTAACCGAAAAGCGGGGGGCACAGATACGCAGTATTTT. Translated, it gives CASSNRKAGGTDTQYF.

The CDR3 DNA reads as TGCGCCAGCAGCGGAACAGGGTTGGCTGGAAACACCATATATTTT. This codes for CASSGTGLAGNTIYF. The rearrangement uses TRBV5-1 and TRBJ1-3, with a weak D call TRBD1 (6 bases). The germline gives CDR1 SGHRS, CDR2 YFSETQ. V shed 4 bases and J shed 2 bases, with 13 bases lying between them. The CDR3 is 15 residues long.

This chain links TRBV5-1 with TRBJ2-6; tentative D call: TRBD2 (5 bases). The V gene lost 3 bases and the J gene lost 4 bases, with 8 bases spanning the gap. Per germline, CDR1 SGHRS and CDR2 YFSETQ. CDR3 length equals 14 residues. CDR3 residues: CASSSGSGANVLTF. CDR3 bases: TGCGCCAGCAGCTCGGGGAGCGGGGCCAACGTCCTGACTTTC.

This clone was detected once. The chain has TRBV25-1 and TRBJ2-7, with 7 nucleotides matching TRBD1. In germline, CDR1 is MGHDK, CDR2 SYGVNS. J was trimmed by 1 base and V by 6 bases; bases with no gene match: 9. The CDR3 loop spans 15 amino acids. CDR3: CASRMPQGESYEQYF. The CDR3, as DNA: TGTGCCAGCAGGATGCCCCAGGGGGAGTCCTACGAGCAGTACTTC.

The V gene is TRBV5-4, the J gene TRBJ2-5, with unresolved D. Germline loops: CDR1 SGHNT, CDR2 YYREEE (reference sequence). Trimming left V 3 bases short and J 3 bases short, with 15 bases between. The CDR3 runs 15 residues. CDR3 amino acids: CASSYTAVGEETQYF. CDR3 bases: TGTGCCAGCAGCTATACCGCAGTGGGCGAAGAGACCCAGTACTTC.

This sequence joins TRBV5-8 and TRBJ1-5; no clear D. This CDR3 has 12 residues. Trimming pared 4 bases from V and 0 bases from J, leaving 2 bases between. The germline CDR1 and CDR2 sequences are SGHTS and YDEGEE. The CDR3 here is CASSLSNQPQHF. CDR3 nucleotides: TGTGCCAGCAGCCTTAGCAATCAGCCCCAGCATTTT.

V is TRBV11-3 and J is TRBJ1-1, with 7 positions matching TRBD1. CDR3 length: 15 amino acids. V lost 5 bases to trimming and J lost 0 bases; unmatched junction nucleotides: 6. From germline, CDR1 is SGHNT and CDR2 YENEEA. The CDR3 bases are TGTGCCAGCAGCCCTCGACAGGGTATGAACACTGAAGCTTTCTTT. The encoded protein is CASSPRQGMNTEAFF. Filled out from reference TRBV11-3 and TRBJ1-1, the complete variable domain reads EAGVVQSPRYKIIEKKQPVAFWCNPISGHNTLYWYLQNLGQGPELLIRYENEEAVDDSQLPKDRFSAERLKGVDSTLKIQPAELGDSAVYLCASSPRQGMNTEAFFGQGTRLTVV.

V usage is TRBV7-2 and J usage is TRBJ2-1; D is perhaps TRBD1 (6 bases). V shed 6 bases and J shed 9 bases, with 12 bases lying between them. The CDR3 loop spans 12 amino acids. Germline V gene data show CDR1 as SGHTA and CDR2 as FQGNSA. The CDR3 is CASSNTGPEQFF. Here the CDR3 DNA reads TGTGCCAGCAGTAATACAGGGCCTGAGCAGTTCTTC. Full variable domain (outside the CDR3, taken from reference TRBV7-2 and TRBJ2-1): GAGVSQSPSNKVTEKGKDVELRCDPISGHTALYWYRQSLGQGLEFLIYFQGNSAPDKSGLPSDRFSAERTGGSVSTLTIQRTQQEDSAVYLCASSNTGPEQFFGPGTRLTVL.

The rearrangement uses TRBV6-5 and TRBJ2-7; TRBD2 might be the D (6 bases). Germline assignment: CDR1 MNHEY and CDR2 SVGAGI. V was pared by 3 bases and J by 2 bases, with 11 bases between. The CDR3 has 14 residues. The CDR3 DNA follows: TGTGCCAGCAGTTATACGGGGGAAGCCTACGAGCAGTACTTC. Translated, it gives CASSYTGEAYEQYF.

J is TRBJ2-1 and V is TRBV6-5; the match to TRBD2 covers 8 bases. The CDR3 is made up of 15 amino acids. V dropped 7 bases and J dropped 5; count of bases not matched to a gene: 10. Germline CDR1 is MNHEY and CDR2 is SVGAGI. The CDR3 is CASTRQTSVHNEQFF. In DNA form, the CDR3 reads TGTGCCAGCACACGGCAGACTAGCGTTCACAATGAGCAGTTCTTC.

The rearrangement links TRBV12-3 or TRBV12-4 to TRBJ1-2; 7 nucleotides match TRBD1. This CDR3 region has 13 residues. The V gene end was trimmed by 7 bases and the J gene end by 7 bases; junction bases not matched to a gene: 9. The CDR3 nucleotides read TGTGCCAGCAACAACGACAGGGCCCGTGGCTACACCTTC. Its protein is CASNNDRARGYTF.